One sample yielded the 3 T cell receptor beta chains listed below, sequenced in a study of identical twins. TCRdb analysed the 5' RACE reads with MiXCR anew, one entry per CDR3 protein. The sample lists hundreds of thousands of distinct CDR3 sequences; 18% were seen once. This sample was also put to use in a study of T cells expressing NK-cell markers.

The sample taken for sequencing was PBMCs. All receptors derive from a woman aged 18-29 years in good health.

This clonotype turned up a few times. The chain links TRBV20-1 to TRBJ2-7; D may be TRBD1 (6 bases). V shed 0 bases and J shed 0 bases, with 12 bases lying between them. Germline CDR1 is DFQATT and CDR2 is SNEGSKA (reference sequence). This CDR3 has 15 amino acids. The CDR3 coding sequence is TGCAGTGCTAGAGATCAAGCCAGGGGCTCCTACGAGCAGTACTTC. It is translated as CSARDQARGSYEQYF.

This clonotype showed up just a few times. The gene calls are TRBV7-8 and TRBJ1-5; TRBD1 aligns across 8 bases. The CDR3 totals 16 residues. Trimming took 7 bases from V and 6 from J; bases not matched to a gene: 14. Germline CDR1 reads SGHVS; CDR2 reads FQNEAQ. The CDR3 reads CASTKLDRDLGQPQHF. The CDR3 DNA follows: TGTGCCAGCACCAAACTGGACAGGGACTTAGGTCAGCCCCAGCATTTT.

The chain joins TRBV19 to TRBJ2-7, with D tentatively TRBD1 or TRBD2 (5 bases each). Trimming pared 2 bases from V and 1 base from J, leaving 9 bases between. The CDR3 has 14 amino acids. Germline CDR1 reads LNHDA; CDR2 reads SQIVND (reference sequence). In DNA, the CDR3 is TGTGCCAGTAGTATAATGGGACGGTCCTACGAGCAGTACTTC. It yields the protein CASSIMGRSYEQYF.